This entry features one T cell receptor (beta chain) sequence. Its antigen is unidentified. The CDR3 has 13 amino acids. Trimming took 5 bases from V and 12 from J; bases not matched to a gene: 11. CDR1 SGHTA and CDR2 FQGTGA come from the germline V gene. The use of genomic DNA as template underpinned the TCR beta VDJ and CDR3 profiling. TCRdb re-called the reads with MiXCR, one entry per CDR3 protein. The table has 400,000 to 500,000 distinct CDR3 sequences, about 70% seen once; the top ten hold more than 3.5%. This sample was included in a study of CD8+CD57+ T cells in acquired aplastic anemia. Turning to the study itself: Each DNA sample taken from sorted CD4+ and CD8+ cells came to 3 to 4 ug on average. As sequenced from healthy donors, CD4+ cells averaged about 9.8 million reads.

Study results and limitations: Between patients and controls, about 30 CD8+ CDR3 sequences were found in common. No significant patient-versus-control difference appeared in CD8+ Simpson's diversity.

V and J are TRBV7-3 and TRBJ1-2; the match to TRBD1 covers 8 bases. The TCR originated in a human donor in good health, serving as a control. Sequenced sample: sorted CD4+, CD8+, or CD8+CD57+ T cells (not recorded which) from PBMCs. The CDR3 DNA reads as TGTGCCAGCAGCCTGGACAGGGTAGTCGGGCACACCTTC. Protein: CASSLDRVVGHTF.